Listed below are T cell receptor beta chains from one sample, sequenced in a study of T cell responses to AZD1222 COVID-19 vaccine. Assay used: immunoSEQ multiplex PCR; TCRdb lists only in-frame clones, some missing. The repertoire holds about 88,000 clones, with 90% as singletons. This sample comprised peripheral blood, obtained 28 days after the second AZD1222 dose. These receptors all stem from an adult who received the AZD1222 COVID-19 vaccine. Both conserved end residues are part of each CDR3. Each record gives: clone size, V gene, J gene, D gene, CDR3 DNA, CDR3 protein. A D gene is named only where the DNA matches it firmly. Rows give clone size only sometimes, using once, few, many, or a class for an expanded clone.

clone size: NA; V gene: TRBV10-3; J gene: TRBJ1-1; D gene: NA; CDR3 DNA: TGTGCCATCACCCAGGGCATGAACACTGAAGCTTTCTTT; CDR3 protein: CAITQGMNTEAFF
clone size: NA; V gene: TRBV28; J gene: TRBJ1-1; D gene: TRBD1; CDR3 DNA: TGTGCCAGCAGTTTAGCCCTCGGACAGGGGGCTGAAGCTTTCTTT; CDR3 protein: CASSLALGQGAEAFF
clone size: many; V gene: TRBV19; J gene: TRBJ2-6; D gene: NA; CDR3 DNA: TGTGCCAGTAGTATAGACAGGGCTGGGGCCAACGTCCTGACTTTC; CDR3 protein: CASSIDRAGANVLTF
clone size: NA; V gene: TRBV28; J gene: TRBJ1-6; D gene: TRBD1; CDR3 DNA: TGTGCCAGCAGTTTGACGGACAGGGCTGGTTCACCCCTCCACTTT; CDR3 protein: CASSLTDRAGSPLHF
clone size: NA; V gene: TRBV5-8; J gene: TRBJ1-5; D gene: TRBD1; CDR3 DNA: TGTGCCAGCAGCTTGCATACAGGGGGCCTCAGCAATCAGCCCCAGCATTTT; CDR3 protein: CASSLHTGGLSNQPQHF
clone size: NA; V gene: TRBV27; J gene: TRBJ2-3; D gene: TRBD2; CDR3 DNA: TGTGCCAGCAGTCGGACTAGAGACCGCACAGATACGCAGTATTTT; CDR3 protein: CASSRTRDRTDTQYF
clone size: few; V gene: TRBV6-5; J gene: TRBJ1-1; D gene: NA; CDR3 DNA: TGTGCCAGCAGTTCCCATAGGGAGAACACTGAAGCTTTCTTT; CDR3 protein: CASSSHRENTEAFF
clone size: NA; V gene: TRBV10-2; J gene: TRBJ1-2; D gene: NA; CDR3 DNA: TGCGCCAGCACGGGTTTCTATGGCTACACCTTC; CDR3 protein: CASTGFYGYTF
clone size: once; V gene: TRBV28; J gene: TRBJ2-2; D gene: TRBD2; CDR3 DNA: TGTGCCAGCAGGAGCGGGACGTGGGACACCGGGGAGCTGTTTTTT; CDR3 protein: CASRSGTWDTGELFF
clone size: NA; V gene: TRBV15; J gene: TRBJ1-2; D gene: NA; CDR3 DNA: TGTGCCACCAGCAGAGAAAACTCTGCTAACTATGGCTACACCTTC; CDR3 protein: CATSRENSANYGYTF
clone size: few; V gene: TRBV6-6; J gene: TRBJ1-5; D gene: NA; CDR3 DNA: TGTGCCAGCAGTTATGGGGCTAATCAGCCCCAGCATTTT; CDR3 protein: CASSYGANQPQHF
clone size: NA; V gene: TRBV7-3; J gene: TRBJ1-1; D gene: NA; CDR3 DNA: TGTGCCAGCAGCTTAATCGCAGGGAACACTGAAGCTTTCTTT; CDR3 protein: CASSLIAGNTEAFF
clone size: NA; V gene: TRBV27; J gene: TRBJ2-7; D gene: NA; CDR3 DNA: TGTGCCAGCAGTTCCCTCGACAGGCACTACGAGCAGTACTTC; CDR3 protein: CASSSLDRHYEQYF
clone size: NA; V gene: TRBV12-2; J gene: TRBJ1-5; D gene: NA; CDR3 DNA: TGTGCAAGTCGCTTATGCGACAGGGCCAATCAGCCCCAGCATTTT; CDR3 protein: CASRLCDRANQPQHF
clone size: NA; V gene: TRBV18; J gene: TRBJ1-6; D gene: NA; CDR3 DNA: TGTGCCAGCTCACCGGAAAGCGGGCAGGGTCCCCTCCACTTT; CDR3 protein: CASSPESGQGPLHF
clone size: NA; V gene: TRBV5-6; J gene: TRBJ1-3; D gene: NA; CDR3 DNA: TGTGCCAGCAGCTTATATACCTCTGGAAACACCATATATTTT; CDR3 protein: CASSLYTSGNTIYF
clone size: NA; V gene: TRBV19; J gene: TRBJ2-2; D gene: TRBD2; CDR3 DNA: TGTGCCAGTACCTCAACCAGATCGGGGGGGCCACCGAACACCGGGGAGCTGTTTTTT; CDR3 protein: CASTSTRSGGPPNTGELFF
clone size: NA; V gene: TRBV6-4; J gene: TRBJ2-3; D gene: TRBD2; CDR3 DNA: TGTGCCAGCAGTGAACGGGGGGGGTTAGATACGCAGTATTTT; CDR3 protein: CASSERGGLDTQYF
clone size: few; V gene: TRBV5-1; J gene: TRBJ1-1; D gene: NA; CDR3 DNA: TGCGCCAGCAGCTCCTCGGGGAGCATGAACACTGAAGCTTTCTTT; CDR3 protein: CASSSSGSMNTEAFF
clone size: once; V gene: TRBV6-5; J gene: TRBJ1-3; D gene: TRBD1; CDR3 DNA: TGTGCCAGCAGTTACACTGACAGGGGTGGAAACACCATATATTTT; CDR3 protein: CASSYTDRGGNTIYF
clone size: NA; V gene: TRBV19; J gene: TRBJ2-6; D gene: NA; CDR3 DNA: TGTGCCAGTAGTATGAGTGGCCGGGTAACTGGGGCCAACGTCCTGACTTTC; CDR3 protein: CASSMSGRVTGANVLTF
clone size: NA; V gene: TRBV30; J gene: TRBJ2-3; D gene: NA; CDR3 DNA: TGTGCCTGGAGTGTATTGGCTTCAGATACGCAGTATTTT; CDR3 protein: CAWSVLASDTQYF
clone size: NA; V gene: TRBV7-2; J gene: TRBJ2-1; D gene: TRBD2; CDR3 DNA: TGTGCCAGCAGCACTAGCTACTCCGGGACTAGCGGATACAATGAGCAGTTCTTC; CDR3 protein: CASSTSYSGTSGYNEQFF
clone size: NA; V gene: TRBV5-4; J gene: TRBJ1-1; D gene: TRBD1; CDR3 DNA: TGTGCCAGCAGCCCGAGGGGGCTGGGTGAAGCTTTCTTT; CDR3 protein: CASSPRGLGEAFF
clone size: NA; V gene: TRBV6-6; J gene: TRBJ2-7; D gene: TRBD1; CDR3 DNA: TGTGCCAGCAGTTATTCGGGACAGGGCGAGCAGTACTTC; CDR3 protein: CASSYSGQGEQYF
clone size: NA; V gene: TRBV6-2/TRBV6-3; J gene: TRBJ2-1; D gene: NA; CDR3 DNA: TGTGCCAGCAGTTGGGGCGGGGGCCCCTCCTACAATGAGCAGTTCTTC; CDR3 protein: CASSWGGGPSYNEQFF
clone size: once; V gene: TRBV28; J gene: TRBJ2-1; D gene: NA; CDR3 DNA: TGTGCCAGCAGTTTGTCCGGGGATAATGAGCAGTTCTTC; CDR3 protein: CASSLSGDNEQFF
clone size: NA; V gene: TRBV18; J gene: TRBJ2-7; D gene: TRBD1; CDR3 DNA: TGTGCCAGCTCACCATCTGGGACAGGGGGCCGCGAGCAGTACTTC; CDR3 protein: CASSPSGTGGREQYF
clone size: NA; V gene: TRBV10-3; J gene: TRBJ1-2; D gene: NA; CDR3 DNA: TGTGCCATCAGTGCGGGCGAGAGGGGGTATGGCTACACCTTC; CDR3 protein: CAISAGERGYGYTF
clone size: NA; V gene: TRBV5-5; J gene: TRBJ2-7; D gene: NA; CDR3 DNA: TGTGCCAGCAGCGCAGGGGGGTACGAGCAGTACTTC; CDR3 protein: CASSAGGYEQYF
clone size: few; V gene: TRBV5-1; J gene: TRBJ2-3; D gene: NA; CDR3 DNA: TGCGCCAGCAGCTTGCAGCCTCTTTCCACAGATACGCAGTATTTT; CDR3 protein: CASSLQPLSTDTQYF
clone size: NA; V gene: TRBV4-1; J gene: TRBJ2-5; D gene: TRBD1; CDR3 DNA: TGCGCCAGCAGCCAAGAGGGACAGAGACAAGAGACCCAGTACTTC; CDR3 protein: CASSQEGQRQETQYF
clone size: NA; V gene: TRBV5-6; J gene: TRBJ2-4; D gene: NA; CDR3 DNA: TGTGCCAGCAGCCCCCCTGAGGGGGGCCCTTCTATAGCCAAAAACATTCAGTACTTC; CDR3 protein: CASSPPEGGPSIAKNIQYF
clone size: NA; V gene: TRBV6-1; J gene: TRBJ1-4; D gene: NA; CDR3 DNA: TGTGCCAGCAGTGAAGCGGGGAGCGGAAGTGAAAAACTGTTTTTT; CDR3 protein: CASSEAGSGSEKLFF
clone size: NA; V gene: TRBV7-8; J gene: TRBJ1-6; D gene: NA; CDR3 DNA: TGTGCCAGCAGCTTCTCTTCCGGGAATAATTCACCCCTCCACTTT; CDR3 protein: CASSFSSGNNSPLHF
clone size: NA; V gene: TRBV7-8; J gene: TRBJ1-1; D gene: TRBD1; CDR3 DNA: TGTGCCAGCAGCTTGGTGGGACAGGGGAACACTGAAGCTTTCTTT; CDR3 protein: CASSLVGQGNTEAFF
clone size: NA; V gene: TRBV19; J gene: TRBJ2-4; D gene: TRBD1; CDR3 DNA: TGTGCCAGTAGTATAATGGGACAGGGAACTATGGACATTCAGTACTTC; CDR3 protein: CASSIMGQGTMDIQYF
clone size: NA; V gene: TRBV6-5; J gene: TRBJ1-1; D gene: NA; CDR3 DNA: TGTGCCAGCACGGGAGGGTTATCCTTCACTGAAGCTTTCTTT; CDR3 protein: CASTGGLSFTEAFF
clone size: NA; V gene: TRBV29-1; J gene: TRBJ2-7; D gene: NA; CDR3 DNA: TGCAGCGGGGGGTCGAGCTCCTACGAGCAGTACTTC; CDR3 protein: CSGGSSSYEQYF
clone size: NA; V gene: TRBV10-3; J gene: TRBJ2-2; D gene: TRBD2; CDR3 DNA: TGTGCCATCAGTACTAGCGGGGGGAACACCGGGGAGCTGTTTTTT; CDR3 protein: CAISTSGGNTGELFF
clone size: NA; V gene: TRBV11-2; J gene: TRBJ2-3; D gene: NA; CDR3 DNA: TGTGCCAGCAGCCCAGGGGACACAGATACGCAGTATTTT; CDR3 protein: CASSPGDTDTQYF